This TCR beta chain was sequenced for a study of blood T cell repertoires in COVID-19 (dated by TCRdb to 2019 to 2021). Looking at the study overall: The collaborator samples originated in the United States, Italy and Spain and spanned the acute and convalescent phases of COVID-19. The repertoires were released in a freely available public database intended as a resource for research on the immune response to SARS-CoV-2. The material from the prospective study consisted of cDNA or gDNA derived from T cells, B-cell-depleted T cells, or PBMCs. Samples came from the ongoing ImmuneRACE study (first 160 participants) plus 1,254 subjects from 6 global collaborators. Sample metadata almost always included a de-identified subject ID, COVID-19 status, age in years and sex. Where available, HLA class I and class II types were taken from metadata supplied by the sample provider and were not determined by assay-based typing. Deeply sampled blood TCRbeta repertoires from subjects exposed to, actively infected with, or recovered from COVID-19 were included in the dataset.

Results the study describes overall, beyond this receptor: Clinical and demographic metadata were provided uncurated, with the amount varying by source and participant.

Each collaborating institution followed its own protocols to collect whole blood in K2EDTA tubes. For TCRbeta analysis, collaborator samples were shipped as frozen whole blood, as isolated PBMCs, or as DNA extracted from either sample type. TCRbeta CDR3 regions were amplified from genomic DNA by means of the immunoSEQ Assay, a bias-controlled multiplex PCR. Concerning the study's data processing: Within the assay, amplification of reference gene primers was used to estimate how many nucleated cells each sample contained. To quantify the absolute abundance of each unique TCRbeta CDR3 rearrangement, sequence reads were collapsed and filtered. For each sample, productive Simpson clonality was calculated by taking the square root of Simpson's diversity index across productive rearrangements. TCRdb stores this immuneACCESS table with in-frame sequences only. Part of the clones is absent; in the studies checked, under half of the shortfall reflects unresolved V genes, and no reason is known for the rest. V, J and clone size reflect that table, while D and trimming were determined from the DNA. For this sample there are around 190,000 clones; around 80% appear just once. Jointly, the top ten make up around 12% of the sample.

The CDR3 runs 14 amino acids, cysteine and phenylalanine included. Of the read, only the CDR3 DNA is kept; its 42 bases are in frame from base 1. Per the germline V gene, MNHEY is the CDR1 and SVGAGI is the CDR2. Germline trimming: 6 bases from V, 6 bases from J; junction bases outside gene matches: 7. For this clone: What antigen it recognizes has not been identified. No much larger clone is present one base from it, and per-base qualities are unavailable.

The chain is encoded by TRBV6-5 joined to TRBJ2-1; 8 middle bases align to TRBD2. The sequencing sample was made of peripheral blood. The TCR originated in a woman in her forties or fifties with acute or convalescent COVID-19. The sequenced DNA: TGTGCCAGCAGGGGACTAGATAAAGTCAATGAGCAGTTCTTC. This is translated as CASRGLDKVNEQFF.